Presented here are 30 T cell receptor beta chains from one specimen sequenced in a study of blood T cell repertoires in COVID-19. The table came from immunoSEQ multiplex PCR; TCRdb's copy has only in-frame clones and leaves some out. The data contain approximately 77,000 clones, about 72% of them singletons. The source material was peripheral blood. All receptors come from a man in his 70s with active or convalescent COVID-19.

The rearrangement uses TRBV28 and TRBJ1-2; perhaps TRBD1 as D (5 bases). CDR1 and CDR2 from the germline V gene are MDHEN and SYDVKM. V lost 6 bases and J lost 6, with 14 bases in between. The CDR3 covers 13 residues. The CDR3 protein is CASSLGGYDGYTF. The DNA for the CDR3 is TGTGCCAGCAGCCTTGGGGGGTATGATGGCTACACCTTC.

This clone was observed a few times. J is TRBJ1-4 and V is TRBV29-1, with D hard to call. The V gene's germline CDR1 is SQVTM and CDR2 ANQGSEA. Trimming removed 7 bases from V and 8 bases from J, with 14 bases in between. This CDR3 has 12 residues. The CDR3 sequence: CSGAGLGEKLFF. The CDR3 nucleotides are TGCAGCGGGGCGGGATTGGGAGAAAAACTGTTTTTT.

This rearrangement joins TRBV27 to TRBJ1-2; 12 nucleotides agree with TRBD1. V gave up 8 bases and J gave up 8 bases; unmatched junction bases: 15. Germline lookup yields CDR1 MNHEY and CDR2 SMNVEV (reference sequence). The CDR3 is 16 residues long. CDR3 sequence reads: CASPSGDRGRSGGYTF. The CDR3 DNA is TGTGCCAGCCCTTCAGGGGACAGGGGGCGATCAGGAGGCTACACCTTC.

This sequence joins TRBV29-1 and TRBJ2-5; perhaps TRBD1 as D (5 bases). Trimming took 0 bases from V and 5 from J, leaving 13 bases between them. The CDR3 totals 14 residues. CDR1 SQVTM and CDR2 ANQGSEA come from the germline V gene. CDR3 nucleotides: TGCAGCGTTGAAGATGTCAGACAGCTTGAGACCCAGTACTTC. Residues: CSVEDVRQLETQYF.

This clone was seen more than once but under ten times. CDR3 region: CASSGYGQGETQYF. CDR3 nucleotides: TGCGCCAGCAGTGGGTATGGGCAAGGAGAGACCCAGTACTTC. The V call is TRBV4-1, the J call TRBJ2-5; D is undetermined. Trimming took 6 bases from V and 4 from J, leaving 15 bases between them. The CDR3 has 14 amino acids. CDR1 is MGHRA, CDR2 YSYEKL, per germline.

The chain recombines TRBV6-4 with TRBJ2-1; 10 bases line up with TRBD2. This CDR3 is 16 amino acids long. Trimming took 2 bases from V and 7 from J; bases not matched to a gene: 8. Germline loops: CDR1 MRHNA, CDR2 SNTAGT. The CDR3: CASSDASGGEWNEQFF. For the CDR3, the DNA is TGTGCCAGCAGTGACGCTAGCGGGGGTGAGTGGAATGAGCAGTTCTTC.

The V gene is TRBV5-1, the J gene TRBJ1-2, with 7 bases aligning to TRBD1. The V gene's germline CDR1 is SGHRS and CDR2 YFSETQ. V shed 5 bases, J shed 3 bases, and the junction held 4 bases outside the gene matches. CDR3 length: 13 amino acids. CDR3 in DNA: TGCGCCAGCAGTAATCAGGGGGACTATGGCTACACCTTC. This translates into CASSNQGDYGYTF.

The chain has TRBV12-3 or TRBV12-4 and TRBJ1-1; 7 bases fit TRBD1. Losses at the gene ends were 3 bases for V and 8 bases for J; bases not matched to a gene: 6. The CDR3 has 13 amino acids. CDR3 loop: CASSLTGIVEAFF. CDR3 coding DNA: TGTGCCAGCAGTTTGACAGGGATTGTCGAAGCTTTCTTT.

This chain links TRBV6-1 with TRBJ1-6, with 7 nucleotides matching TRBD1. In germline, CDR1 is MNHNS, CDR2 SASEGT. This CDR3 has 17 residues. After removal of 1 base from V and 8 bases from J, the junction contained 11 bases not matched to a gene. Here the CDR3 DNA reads TGTGCCAGCAGTGAAGTCTGGACTGGACAGGCCTATTCACCCCTCCACTTT. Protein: CASSEVWTGQAYSPLHF.

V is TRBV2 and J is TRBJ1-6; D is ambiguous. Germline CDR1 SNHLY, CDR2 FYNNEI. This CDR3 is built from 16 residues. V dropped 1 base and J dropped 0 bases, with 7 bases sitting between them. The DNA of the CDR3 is TGTGCCAGCAGTGAAGAGGAGAGCTCCTATAATTCACCCCTCCACTTT. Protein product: CASSEEESSYNSPLHF.

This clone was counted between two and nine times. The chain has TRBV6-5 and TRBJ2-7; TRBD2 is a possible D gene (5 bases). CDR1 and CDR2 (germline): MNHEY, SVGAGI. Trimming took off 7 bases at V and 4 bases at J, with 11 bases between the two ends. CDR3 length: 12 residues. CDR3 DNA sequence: TGTGCCAGCACCGGGGAAGGTTACGAGCAGTACTTC. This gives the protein CASTGEGYEQYF.

CDR3 coding DNA: TGTGCCAGCAGCCCAGGGGACTCCTACGAGCAGTACTTC. Encoded protein: CASSPGDSYEQYF. The chain has TRBV28 and TRBJ2-7; TRBD1 is a possible D gene (6 bases). This CDR3 has 13 amino acids. V gave up 6 bases and J gave up 0 bases, with 9 bases separating them. Germline lookup yields CDR1 MDHEN and CDR2 SYDVKM.

The CDR3 loop reads CASSQGGSGYEQYF. The DNA for the CDR3 is TGTGCCAGCAGCCAAGGCGGTTCGGGGTACGAGCAGTACTTC. The chain links TRBV4-2 to TRBJ2-7, with D perhaps matching TRBD2 (5 bases). Trimming took off 1 base at V and 4 bases at J, with 11 bases between the two ends. The germline CDR1 and CDR2 sequences are LGHNA and YNFKEQ. The CDR3 is made up of 14 amino acids.

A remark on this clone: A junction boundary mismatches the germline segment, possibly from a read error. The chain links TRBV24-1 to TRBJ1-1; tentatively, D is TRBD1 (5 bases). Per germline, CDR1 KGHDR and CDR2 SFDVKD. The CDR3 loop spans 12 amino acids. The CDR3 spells CATSSGNSEAFF. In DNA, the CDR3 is TGTGCCACCAGTTCAGGGAACTCTGAAGCTTTCTTT.

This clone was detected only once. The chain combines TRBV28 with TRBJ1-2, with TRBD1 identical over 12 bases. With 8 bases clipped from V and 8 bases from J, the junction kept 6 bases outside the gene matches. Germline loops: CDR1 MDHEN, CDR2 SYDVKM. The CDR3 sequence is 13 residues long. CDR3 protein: CASQGQGAKGYTF. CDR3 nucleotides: TGTGCCAGCCAGGGACAGGGGGCGAAAGGCTACACCTTC.

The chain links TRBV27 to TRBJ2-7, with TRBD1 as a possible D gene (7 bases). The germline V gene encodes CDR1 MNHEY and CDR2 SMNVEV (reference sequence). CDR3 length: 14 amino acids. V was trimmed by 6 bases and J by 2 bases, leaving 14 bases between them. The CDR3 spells CASRPQGGPYEQYF. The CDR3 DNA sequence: TGTGCCAGCAGGCCCCAGGGGGGCCCCTACGAGCAGTACTTC.

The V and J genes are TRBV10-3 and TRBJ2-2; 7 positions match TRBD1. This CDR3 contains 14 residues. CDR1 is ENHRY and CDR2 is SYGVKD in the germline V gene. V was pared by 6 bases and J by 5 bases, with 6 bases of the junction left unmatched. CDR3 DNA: TGTGCCATCAGAAGACAGGGTCGAACCGGGGAGCTGTTTTTT. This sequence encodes CAIRRQGRTGELFF.

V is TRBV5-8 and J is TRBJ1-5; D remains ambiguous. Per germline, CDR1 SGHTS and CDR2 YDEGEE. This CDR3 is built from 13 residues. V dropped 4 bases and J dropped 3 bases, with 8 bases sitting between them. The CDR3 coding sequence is TGTGCCAGCAGCCCCGAGGTCAATCAGCCCCAGCATTTT. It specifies CASSPEVNQPQHF. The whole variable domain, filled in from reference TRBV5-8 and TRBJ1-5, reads EAGVTQSPTHLIKTRGQQATLRCSPISGHTSVYWYQQALGLGLQFLLWYDEGEERNRGNFPPRFSGRQFPNYSSELNVNALELEDSALYLCASSPEVNQPQHFGDGTRLSIL.

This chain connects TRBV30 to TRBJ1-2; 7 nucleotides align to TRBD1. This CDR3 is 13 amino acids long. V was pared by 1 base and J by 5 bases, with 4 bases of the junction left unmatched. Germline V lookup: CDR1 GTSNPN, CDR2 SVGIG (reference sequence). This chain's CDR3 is CAWSAGQQYGYTF. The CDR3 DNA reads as TGTGCCTGGAGTGCGGGACAGCAGTATGGCTACACCTTC.

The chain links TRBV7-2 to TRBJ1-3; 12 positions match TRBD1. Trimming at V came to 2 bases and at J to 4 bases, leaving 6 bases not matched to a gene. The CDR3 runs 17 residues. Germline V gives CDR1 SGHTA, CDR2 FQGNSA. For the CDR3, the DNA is TGTGCCAGCAGCTTACTTTTAGGGACAGGGGGCGGAAACACCATATATTTT. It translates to CASSLLLGTGGGNTIYF.

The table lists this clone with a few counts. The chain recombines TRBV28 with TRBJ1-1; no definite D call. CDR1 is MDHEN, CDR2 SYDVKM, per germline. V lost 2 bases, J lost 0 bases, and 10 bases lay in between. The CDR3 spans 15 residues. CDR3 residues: CASSLVVAMNTEAFF. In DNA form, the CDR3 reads TGTGCCAGCAGTTTAGTGGTCGCGATGAACACTGAAGCTTTCTTT.

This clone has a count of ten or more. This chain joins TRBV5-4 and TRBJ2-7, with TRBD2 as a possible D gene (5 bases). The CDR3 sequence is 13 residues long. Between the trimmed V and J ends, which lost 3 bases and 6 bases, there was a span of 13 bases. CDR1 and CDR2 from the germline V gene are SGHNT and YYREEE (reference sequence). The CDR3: CASSSEHGGEQYF. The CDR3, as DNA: TGTGCCAGCAGCTCTGAACACGGAGGCGAGCAGTACTTC.

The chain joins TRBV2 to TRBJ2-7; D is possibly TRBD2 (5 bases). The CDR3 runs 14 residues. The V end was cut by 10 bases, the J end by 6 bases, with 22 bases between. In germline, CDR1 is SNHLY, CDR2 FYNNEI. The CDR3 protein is CATAPNVRAGEQYF. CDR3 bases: TGTGCCACCGCCCCAAATGTTCGGGCGGGCGAGCAGTACTTC.

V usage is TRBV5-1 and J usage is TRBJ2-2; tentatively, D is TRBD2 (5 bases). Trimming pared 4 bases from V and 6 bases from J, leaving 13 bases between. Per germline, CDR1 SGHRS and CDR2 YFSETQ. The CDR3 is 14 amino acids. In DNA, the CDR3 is TGCGCCAGCAGCGACCCGGCGGGCGCCGGGGAGCTGTTTTTT. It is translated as CASSDPAGAGELFF.

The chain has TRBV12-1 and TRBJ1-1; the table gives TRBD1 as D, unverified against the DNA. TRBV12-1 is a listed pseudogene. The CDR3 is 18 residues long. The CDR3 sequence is CASSFARDRASVWTEAFF. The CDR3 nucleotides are TGTGCCAGCAGCTTTGCTCGGGACAGGGCTTCCGTATGGACTGAAGCTTTCTTT.

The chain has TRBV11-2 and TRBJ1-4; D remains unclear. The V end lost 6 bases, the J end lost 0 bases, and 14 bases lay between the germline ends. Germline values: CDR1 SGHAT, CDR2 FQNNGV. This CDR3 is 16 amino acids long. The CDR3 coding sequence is TGTGCCAGCAGACTACTCGTGGGTGCAACTAATGAAAAACTGTTTTTT. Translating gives CASRLLVGATNEKLFF.

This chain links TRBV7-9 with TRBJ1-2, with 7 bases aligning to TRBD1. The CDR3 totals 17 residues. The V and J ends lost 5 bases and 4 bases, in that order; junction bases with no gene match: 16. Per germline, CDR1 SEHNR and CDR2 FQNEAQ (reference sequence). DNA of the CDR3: TGTGCCAGCAGCGTGGGATCGGGACAGCTACCAACCTATGGCTACACCTTC. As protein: CASSVGSGQLPTYGYTF.

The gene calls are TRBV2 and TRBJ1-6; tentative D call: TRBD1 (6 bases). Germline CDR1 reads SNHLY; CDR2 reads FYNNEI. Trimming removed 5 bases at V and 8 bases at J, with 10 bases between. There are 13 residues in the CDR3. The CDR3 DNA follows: TGTGCCAGCAGTACGGACAGAGATTCACCCCTCCACTTT. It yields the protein CASSTDRDSPLHF.

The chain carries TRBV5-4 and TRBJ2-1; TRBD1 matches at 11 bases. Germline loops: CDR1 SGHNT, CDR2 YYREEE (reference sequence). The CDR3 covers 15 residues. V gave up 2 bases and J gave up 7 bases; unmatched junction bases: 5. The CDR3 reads CASSFGTGGLNEQFF. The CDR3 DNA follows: TGTGCCAGCAGCTTCGGGACAGGGGGATTGAATGAGCAGTTCTTC.

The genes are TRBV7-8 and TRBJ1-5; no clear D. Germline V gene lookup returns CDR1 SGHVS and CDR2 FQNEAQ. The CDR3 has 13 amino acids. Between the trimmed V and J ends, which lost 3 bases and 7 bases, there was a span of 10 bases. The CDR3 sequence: CASSLYEFQPQHF. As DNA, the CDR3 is TGTGCCAGCAGCTTGTATGAGTTCCAGCCCCAGCATTTT.